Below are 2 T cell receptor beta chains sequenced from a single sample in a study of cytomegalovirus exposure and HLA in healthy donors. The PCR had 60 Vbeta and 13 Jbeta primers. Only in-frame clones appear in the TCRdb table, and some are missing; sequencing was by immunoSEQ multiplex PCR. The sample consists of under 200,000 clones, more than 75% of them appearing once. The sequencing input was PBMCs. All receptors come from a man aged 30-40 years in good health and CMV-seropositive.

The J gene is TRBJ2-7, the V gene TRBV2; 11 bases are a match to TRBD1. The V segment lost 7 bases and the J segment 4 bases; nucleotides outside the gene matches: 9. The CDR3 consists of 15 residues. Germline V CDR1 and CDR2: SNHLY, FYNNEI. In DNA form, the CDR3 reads TGTGCCAGCACTATAGGACAGGGGGCGGATTACGAGCAGTACGTC. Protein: CASTIGQGADYEQYV.

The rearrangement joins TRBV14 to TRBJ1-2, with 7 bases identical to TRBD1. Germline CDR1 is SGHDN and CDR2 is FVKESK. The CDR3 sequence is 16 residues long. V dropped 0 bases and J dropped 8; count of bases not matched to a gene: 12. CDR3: CASSQDSTRGFRGYTF. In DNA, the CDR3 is TGTGCCAGCAGCCAAGATTCCACCAGGGGGTTTAGGGGCTACACCTTC.